This TCR beta chain was recovered during a study of T cell changes during pregnancy in multiple sclerosis (dated by TCRdb to 2018 to 2020). Study-level background: In women with multiple sclerosis, the researchers looked at how the T cell repertoire shifted as pregnancy progressed.

The library was produced with the immunoSEQ multiplex PCR assay. The table was pulled from immuneACCESS by TCRdb, which kept in-frame rearrangements only. Such tables lose some clones; where checked, under half of the loss comes from unresolved V genes, and the rest has no known cause. This sample holds tens of thousands of clones; 80% to 95% were observed only once. The ten largest clones take up roughly 3.3% of the sample. There are 17 amino acids in the CDR3, from cysteine to phenylalanine inclusive. Only CDR3 DNA is held: 51 bases, read in frame from base 1. CDR1 and CDR2, per the germline V gene, are SGHRS and YFSETQ. After removal of 4 bases from V and 5 bases from J, the junction retains 14 bases not matched to a gene. Remarks on this clone: Its antigen has not been determined. Base-call qualities are not available, and no considerably larger clone is one nucleotide away.

The receptor was derived from a female donor in good health, enrolled as a control in a pregnancy study. The chain joins TRBV5-1 to TRBJ2-5; 10 central nucleotides agree with TRBD2. The sample was peripheral blood, taken after pregnancy. At the DNA level, the sequence is TGCGCCAGCAGCCTACCCGGGGTAGCGGGAGGCGGGGAGACCCAGTACTTC. Its product reads: CASSLPGVAGGGETQYF.